The 32 T cell receptor beta chains reported below all come from one sample, sequenced in a study of sequential checkpoint blockade in melanoma. As for treatment: randomized to nivolumab then ipilimumab (arm A) or the reverse (arm B). Sequenced by immunoSEQ multiplex PCR; TCRdb stores in-frame clones only, minus some. The table shows 27,000 or so clones, with over 60% occurring only once. The material was CD8+ T cells sorted from blood (inferred from file names), obtained from a patient given nivolumab and ipilimumab in sequence. Receptors were obtained from a human donor with melanoma.

This clone was detected only once. The chain uses TRBV29-1 and TRBJ1-4, with TRBD1 as a possible D gene (5 bases). Germline V lookup: CDR1 SQVTM, CDR2 ANQGSEA. The CDR3 sequence is 12 residues long. V shed 6 bases and J shed 8 bases, with 13 bases lying between them. CDR3 protein: CSVIQAGEKLFF. The DNA for the CDR3 is TGCAGCGTCATACAGGCCGGGGAAAAACTGTTTTTT.

The rearrangement joins TRBV4-2 to TRBJ2-7; 10 nucleotides align to TRBD2. This CDR3 comprises 16 residues. The germline CDR1 and CDR2 sequences are LGHNA and YNFKEQ. Trimming at V came to 0 bases and at J to 5 bases, leaving 7 bases not matched to a gene. The CDR3 DNA sequence: TGTGCCAGCAGCCAAGATCGAGCGGGAGGGCTTGACGAGCAGTACTTC. Translating it yields CASSQDRAGGLDEQYF.

This clone occurred a few times. This chain links TRBV7-9 with TRBJ2-1, with D possibly being TRBD2 (7 bases). The CDR3 covers 12 residues. Trimming stripped 2 bases from V and 12 bases from J, with 11 bases between. The germline gives CDR1 SEHNR, CDR2 FQNEAQ (reference sequence). The CDR3 protein is CASSLKGGLQFF. The CDR3 DNA follows: TGTGCCAGCAGCTTAAAGGGGGGGTTGCAGTTCTTC.

This chain uses TRBV7-8 with TRBJ2-3; a weak D match, TRBD1 (6 bases). This CDR3 contains 14 residues. V was shortened by 3 bases and J by 6 bases, with 13 bases between the two germline ends. Per the germline V gene, CDR1 is SGHVS and CDR2 is FQNEAQ. CDR3 DNA sequence: TGTGCCAGCAGCTTTACAGGGCCACGGGATACGCAGTATTTT. This translates into CASSFTGPRDTQYF.

The chain carries TRBV7-9 and TRBJ2-2, with 8 bases aligning to TRBD1. V shed 5 bases and J 4 bases; nucleotides not matched to a gene: 3. Germline assignment: CDR1 SEHNR and CDR2 FQNEAQ (reference sequence). The CDR3 spans 14 residues. CDR3 sequence: CASSGGQVTGELFF. The CDR3 coding sequence is TGTGCCAGCAGCGGGGGACAGGTCACCGGGGAGCTGTTTTTT.

This clone was counted between two and nine times. The chain carries TRBV19 and TRBJ2-7; D might be TRBD2 (5 bases). Deletions cut 5 bases from V and 6 bases from J, with 20 bases between. The CDR3 runs 15 residues. From germline, CDR1 is LNHDA and CDR2 SQIVND (reference sequence). CDR3 nucleotide sequence: TGTGCCAGTAGTCCACTCCTGGGGAGAGTGAGCGAGCAGTACTTC. Protein: CASSPLLGRVSEQYF.

The V call is TRBV6-6, the J call TRBJ2-7, with D unresolved. Germline V gene sequence: CDR1 MNHNY, CDR2 SVGAGI (reference sequence). The CDR3 length is 12 residues. Trimming took 6 bases from V and 6 from J, leaving 12 bases between them. The DNA for the CDR3 is TGTGCCAGCAGCCCCGGTTATGGCGAGCAGTACTTC. Encoded protein: CASSPGYGEQYF.

This chain uses TRBV4-1 with TRBJ2-3; D is possibly TRBD1 (5 bases). The CDR3 has 15 amino acids. V lost 1 base, J lost 2 bases, and 10 bases lay in between. Germline loops: CDR1 MGHRA, CDR2 YSYEKL. CDR3 protein: CASSQGPQDTDTQYF. The CDR3 DNA is TGCGCCAGCAGCCAAGGGCCACAGGACACAGATACGCAGTATTTT.

The rearrangement links TRBV7-9 to TRBJ1-1; D is undetermined. This CDR3 is 15 amino acids long. Germline lookup yields CDR1 SEHNR and CDR2 FQNEAQ (reference sequence). Trimming shortened V by 1 base and J by 1 base, and 10 bases separated the two germline ends. The CDR3 coding sequence is TGTGCCAGCAGCTTAGTGTTCGGGTCGAACACTGAAGCTTTCTTT. As protein: CASSLVFGSNTEAFF.

CDR3 protein: CASSAYRDSSYEQYF. CDR3 coding DNA: TGCGCCAGCAGCGCCTACCGGGACAGCTCCTACGAGCAGTACTTC. V and J are TRBV4-1 and TRBJ2-7; 7 bases agree with TRBD1. The CDR3 is 15 residues long. The germline gives CDR1 MGHRA, CDR2 YSYEKL. V shed 5 bases, J shed 0 bases, and the junction held 7 bases outside the gene matches.

This rearrangement joins TRBV7-6 to TRBJ1-5; 8 bases map to TRBD1. The ends lost 5 bases at V and 7 bases at J; junction bases unmatched: 7. Per the germline V gene, CDR1 is SGHVS and CDR2 is FNYEAQ. The CDR3 loop spans 14 amino acids. The CDR3 is CASSPWTGNQPQHF. The CDR3 nucleotides read TGTGCCAGCAGCCCCTGGACAGGGAACCAGCCCCAGCATTTT.

In its sample, this clone was seen a few times. The V and J genes are TRBV6-4 and TRBJ2-2; perhaps TRBD2 as D (6 bases). The CDR3 is made up of 14 amino acids. Germline V lookup: CDR1 MRHNA, CDR2 SNTAGT. Trimming cost V 6 bases and J 5 bases, with 13 bases left between them. CDR3 nucleotide sequence: TGTGCCAGCAGCCCGGGGGTTGGAACCGGGGAGCTGTTTTTT. Translating gives CASSPGVGTGELFF.

The CDR3 reads CASSDKLQGEPYEQYF. The CDR3 DNA follows: TGTGCCAGCAGTGACAAGCTACAGGGGGAACCCTACGAGCAGTACTTC. This sequence joins TRBV6-4 and TRBJ2-7, with 8 bases fitting TRBD1. With V trimmed by 2 bases and J by 2 bases, 8 bases remained unmatched. The length of the CDR3 is 16 residues. Germline loops: CDR1 MRHNA, CDR2 SNTAGT.

The chain recombines TRBV9 with TRBJ2-3; 7 bases map to TRBD2. J lost 3 bases, V lost 0 bases, and 4 bases had no gene match. Per germline, CDR1 SGDLS and CDR2 YYNGEE. The CDR3 consists of 15 residues. CDR3 in amino acids: CASSVGAGVTDTQYF. The CDR3 nucleotides are TGTGCCAGCAGCGTAGGGGCGGGGGTAACAGATACGCAGTATTTT. Full variable domain (remainder filled in from reference TRBV9 and TRBJ2-3): DSGVTQTPKHLITATGQRVTLRCSPRSGDLSVYWYQQSLDQGLQFLIQYYNGEERAKGNILERFSAQQFPDLHSELNLSSLELGDSALYFCASSVGAGVTDTQYFGPGTRLTVL.

This clone was counted a few times. V usage is TRBV4-2 and J usage is TRBJ2-7, with TRBD1 matching 9 bases. V lost 6 bases to trimming and J lost 3 bases; unmatched junction nucleotides: 6. The CDR3 runs to 14 residues. In germline, CDR1 is LGHNA, CDR2 YNFKEQ. CDR3: CASRIGTGFYEQYF. CDR3 sequence (DNA): TGTGCCAGCAGGATCGGGACAGGGTTCTACGAGCAGTACTTC.

The rearrangement uses TRBV6-1 and TRBJ2-5; 14 bases map to TRBD2. This CDR3 has 15 amino acids. V trimming: 7 bases; J trimming: 4 bases; junction bases outside the gene matches: 5. Per germline, CDR1 MNHNS and CDR2 SASEGT. CDR3 nucleotide sequence: TGTGCCAGCACCCAAGGGACTAGCGGGGGAGAGACCCAGTACTTC. Residues: CASTQGTSGGETQYF.

The V and J genes are TRBV6-1 and TRBJ2-7; a weak D match, TRBD2 (6 bases). Germline CDR1 is MNHNS and CDR2 is SASEGT. With 5 bases removed from V and 0 bases from J, the gap between germline ends came to 11 bases. The CDR3 has 14 residues. The CDR3 reads CASSLSGSSYEQYF. The CDR3, as DNA: TGTGCCAGCAGTCTTAGCGGTAGCTCCTACGAGCAGTACTTC.

This sequence joins TRBV7-8 and TRBJ2-1, with 8 bases lining up with TRBD2. Germline V gives CDR1 SGHVS, CDR2 FQNEAQ. V shed 4 bases, J shed 4 bases, and the junction held 9 bases outside the gene matches. The CDR3 sequence is 16 residues long. In DNA form, the CDR3 reads TGTGCCAGCAGCTCTTCTCTGGGACTAGAATACAATGAGCAGTTCTTC. It yields the protein CASSSSLGLEYNEQFF.

J is TRBJ1-3 and V is TRBV6-1; 7 bases are shared with TRBD1. The V gene's germline CDR1 is MNHNS and CDR2 SASEGT. Unmatched junction bases numbered 8, after V lost 8 bases and J lost 4 bases. The CDR3 extends over 14 amino acids. The CDR3 sequence: CASLKTGSGNTIYF. CDR3 coding DNA: TGTGCCAGCTTAAAGACAGGGTCCGGAAACACCATATATTTT.

The rearrangement uses TRBV30 and TRBJ2-7, with 7 bases matching TRBD1. Trimming removed 3 bases from V and 4 bases from J; junction bases left unmatched: 15. The CDR3 is made up of 16 amino acids. Germline CDR1 GTSNPN, CDR2 SVGIG (reference sequence). The CDR3 loop reads CAWSLTPGQSSYEQYF. The CDR3 nucleotides are TGTGCCTGGAGCCTAACCCCGGGACAGAGTAGTTACGAGCAGTACTTC.

The count of this clone is one. The chain uses TRBV6-5 and TRBJ2-1, with a tentative D call TRBD2 (5 bases). This CDR3 region has 13 residues. V lost 5 bases and J lost 2, with 7 bases in between. Looked up from germline, CDR1 is MNHEY and CDR2 is SVGAGI. The CDR3 region has the DNA TGTGCCAGCAGTAGCGGACCCTACAATGAGCAGTTCTTC. Its protein is CASSSGPYNEQFF.

The chain has TRBV29-1 and TRBJ2-5; 13 bases line up with TRBD2. The length of the CDR3 is 14 residues. Trimming at V came to 6 bases and at J to 5 bases, leaving 6 bases not matched to a gene. CDR1 is SQVTM and CDR2 is ANQGSEA in the germline V gene. Here the CDR3 DNA reads TGCAGCGTGGGAACTAGCGGGGGGGTTGAGACCCAGTACTTC. The encoded protein is CSVGTSGGVETQYF.

The gene calls are TRBV27 and TRBJ1-2; tentative D call: TRBD1 (6 bases). CDR1 is MNHEY, CDR2 SMNVEV, per germline (reference sequence). With 0 bases removed from V and 6 bases from J, the gap between germline ends came to 17 bases. The CDR3 is 16 residues long. CDR3 nucleotides: TGTGCCAGCAGTTTATCAGTGGGGCCTGGGGGCGATGGCTACACCTTC. This translates into CASSLSVGPGGDGYTF.

The chain recombines TRBV19 with TRBJ1-2; 8 bases agree with TRBD1. Per the germline V gene, CDR1 is LNHDA and CDR2 is SQIVND (reference sequence). This CDR3 has 13 residues. The junction had 5 bases not matched to a gene; V was cut back by 5 bases and J by 6 bases. Written as DNA, the CDR3 is TGTGCCAGTAGTTGGACAGGGTACGATGGCTACACCTTC. This codes for CASSWTGYDGYTF.

The chain has TRBV15 and TRBJ1-1; TRBD1 might be the D (6 bases). Germline lookup yields CDR1 LNHNV and CDR2 YYDKDF (reference sequence). V was trimmed by 10 bases and J by 7 bases, leaving 19 bases between them. The CDR3 loop spans 13 amino acids. The CDR3 here is CAIYDGTRNEAFF. In DNA form, the CDR3 reads TGTGCCATCTATGACGGGACACGTAATGAAGCTTTCTTT.

J is TRBJ2-1 and V is TRBV27; D perhaps matches TRBD2 (5 bases). This CDR3 region has 14 residues. V lost 5 bases, J lost 5 bases, and 13 bases lay in between. Germline CDR1 is MNHEY and CDR2 is SMNVEV (reference sequence). CDR3 sequence reads: CASSPSGLHNEQFF. CDR3 in DNA: TGTGCCAGCAGTCCATCGGGATTACACAATGAGCAGTTCTTC.

This clone was counted only a few times. The chain is built from TRBV19 and TRBJ2-7; 8 nucleotides line up with TRBD1. The J segment lost 1 base and the V segment lost 5 bases, leaving 10 bases of the junction unmatched. Germline V gives CDR1 LNHDA, CDR2 SQIVND (reference sequence). CDR3 length: 16 amino acids. The chain's CDR3 is CASSPRPDRASYEQYF. The CDR3 coding sequence is TGTGCCAGTAGTCCCCGCCCGGACAGGGCTTCCTACGAGCAGTACTTC. The whole variable domain, remainder taken from reference TRBV19 and TRBJ2-7, is DGGITQSPKYLFRKEGQNVTLSCEQNLNHDAMYWYRQDPGQGLRLIYYSQIVNDFQKGDIAEGYSVSREKKESFPLTVTSAQKNPTAFYLCASSPRPDRASYEQYFGPGTRLTVT.

V is TRBV6-1 and J is TRBJ2-3; a weak D match, TRBD1 (5 bases). The CDR3 sequence is 16 residues long. The ends were cut back, 1 base at V and 3 bases at J, with 14 bases in the middle. Looked up from germline, CDR1 is MNHNS and CDR2 is SASEGT. CDR3 sequence: CASSEVGHRVTDTQYF. The CDR3 DNA sequence: TGTGCCAGCAGTGAAGTAGGACACCGAGTAACAGATACGCAGTATTTT.

This rearrangement joins TRBV9 to TRBJ1-2; TRBD1 matches 7 bases. The CDR3 contains 18 residues. Germline values: CDR1 SGDLS, CDR2 YYNGEE. The trim removed 5 bases at V and 1 base at J, leaving 17 bases unmatched. The CDR3 nucleotides are TGTGCCAGCAGTCCATCCTGGGTGAGGGACAGCCATAACTATGGCTACACCTTC. Its protein is CASSPSWVRDSHNYGYTF. The whole variable domain, remainder taken from reference TRBV9 and TRBJ1-2, is DSGVTQTPKHLITATGQRVTLRCSPRSGDLSVYWYQQSLDQGLQFLIQYYNGEERAKGNILERFSAQQFPDLHSELNLSSLELGDSALYFCASSPSWVRDSHNYGYTFGSGTRLTVV.

The chain recombines TRBV19 with TRBJ2-6; 7 bases are shared with TRBD1. Losses at the gene ends were 4 bases for V and 4 bases for J; bases not matched to a gene: 7. The CDR3 runs to 16 residues. Germline values: CDR1 LNHDA, CDR2 SQIVND (reference sequence). The CDR3 protein is CASSKLTGSGANVLTF. The CDR3 nucleotides are TGTGCCAGTAGTAAGCTGACAGGGTCCGGGGCCAACGTCCTGACTTTC.

The rearrangement links TRBV4-3 to TRBJ2-7; D possibly corresponds to TRBD2 (6 bases). The CDR3 is 16 residues long. CDR1 and CDR2 from the germline V gene are LGHNA and YSLEER. V lost 3 bases and J 2 bases, leaving 17 bases between the germline ends. Here the CDR3 reads CASSHAPGTPTYEQYF. The DNA for the CDR3 is TGCGCCAGCAGCCACGCTCCCGGGACTCCTACCTACGAGCAGTACTTC.

This chain uses TRBV7-9 with TRBJ1-2, with 9 bases lining up with TRBD1. Germline values: CDR1 SEHNR, CDR2 FQNEAQ (reference sequence). V shed 5 bases, J shed 6 bases, and the junction held 4 bases outside the gene matches. This CDR3 has 13 amino acids. This CDR3 is CASSPWTGDGYTF. In nucleotides, the CDR3 is TGTGCCAGCAGCCCCTGGACAGGGGATGGCTACACCTTC.